The TCR beta chain under discussion was sequenced for a study of blood T cells in healthy people across ages. Points on this clonotype: Its cognate antigen is unknown.

Study-level results: From one million sequenced T cells, diversity estimates were lower bounds. The donors' CMV status was not determined, possibly confounding changes in expanded clonotypes. Across the age range, TCR beta diversity per million T cells fell in a roughly linear way.

Then a second PCR, running roughly 7 to 11 cycles, was carried out with a sample-barcoded 5' primer and a J-beta primer mix. Via MiXCR, TCRdb re-called the 5' RACE reads, giving one row per CDR3 protein. The table includes 500,000 to 550,000 distinct CDR3 sequences, around 24% detected once. Germline CDR1 is LNHNV and CDR2 is YYDKDF (reference sequence). This CDR3 has 13 residues. V was trimmed by 4 bases and J by 1 base, leaving 7 bases between them. These data were also filed under a second study, of T cells of mothers and their children. That source adds: Researchers found no T cell clones that were persistent and microchimeric.

The sequence was obtained from a boy aged 5-17 years in good health. Sequences were obtained from blood. The chain recombines TRBV15 with TRBJ1-1; D is unclear. The CDR3 nucleotides are TGTGCCACCAGCATTGAGTGGAACACTGAAGCTTTCTTT. The encoded protein is CATSIEWNTEAFF.